The next 11 T cell receptor beta chains were all read from a single sample in a study of Ad26.COV2.S vaccination and SARS-CoV-2 variants (dated by TCRdb to the early 2020s). The treatment or condition label corresponds to: 19 received Ad26.COV2.S at low or high dose, single or two shots; about 5 received placebo; per-sample allocation not given. Repertoires of vaccine and placebo recipients were sequenced from samples taken on day 63 after the first injection. The method was the immunoSEQ multiplex PCR assay. TCRdb retrieved this table from immuneACCESS and kept in-frame rearrangements only. Not all clones are present; in checked studies, unresolved V genes account for under half, and no reason is known for the remainder. For this sample there are 500,000 or so clones; 87% appear just once. The top ten clonotypes cover over 10% of the sample. Specimen: peripheral blood, collected in a trial of Ad26.COV2.S vaccine versus placebo. These receptors were obtained from a person between 18 and 65 years old who received the Ad26.COV2.S COVID-19 vaccine or a placebo.

This clone was picked up one time. This rearrangement joins TRBV19 to TRBJ1-2, with D possibly matching TRBD1 (5 bases). The CDR3 is made up of 16 amino acids. Germline V lookup: CDR1 LNHDA, CDR2 SQIVND (reference sequence). The V end was cut by 9 bases, the J end by 7 bases, with 27 bases between. The CDR3 loop is CASKARGGIGFRGYTF. The CDR3 coding sequence is TGTGCCAGCAAGGCCCGGGGGGGTATCGGCTTTCGTGGCTACACCTTC.

The chain recombines TRBV15 with TRBJ2-7; D is perhaps TRBD1 (6 bases). V was shortened by 5 bases and J by 7 bases, with 21 bases between the two germline ends. The CDR3 runs 15 residues. Per germline, CDR1 LNHNV and CDR2 YYDKDF (reference sequence). The CDR3 sequence: CATSDGGRVLLEQYF. DNA of the CDR3: TGTGCCACCAGCGATGGGGGCAGGGTCTTATTGGAGCAGTACTTC.

The CDR3 DNA follows: TGTGCCTGGAGTGGGACAGGGGGCAGCACCATATATTTT. Its translation is CAWSGTGGSTIYF. The chain has TRBV30 and TRBJ1-3; 11 bases line up with TRBD1. Germline CDR1 GTSNPN, CDR2 SVGIG (reference sequence). Unmatched junction bases numbered 2, after V lost 1 base and J lost 9 bases. CDR3 length: 13 residues.

V gene TRBV11-2 combines with J gene TRBJ1-2; D is possibly TRBD1 (6 bases). This CDR3 region has 13 residues. V lost 7 bases and J lost 2, with 11 bases in between. The germline V gene encodes CDR1 SGHAT and CDR2 FQNNGV. CDR3 amino acids: CASTSDRNYGYTF. The CDR3 DNA is TGTGCCAGCACCTCGGACAGAAACTATGGCTACACCTTC.

About this clone itself: Other nucleotide sequences from this sample produce the same CDR3. The rearrangement links TRBV3-1 (or the pseudogene TRBV3-2) to TRBJ1-1; D unclear. CDR1 is LGHDT and CDR2 is YNNKEL in the germline V gene (reference sequence). V gave up 1 base and J gave up 1 base, with 4 bases separating them. This CDR3 region has 13 residues. As DNA, the CDR3 is TGTGCCAGCAGCCAAGTCGGGAACACTGAAGCTTTCTTT. Amino acid sequence: CASSQVGNTEAFF.

V is TRBV7-2 and J is TRBJ2-4; D is unresolved. CDR1 SGHTA and CDR2 FQGNSA come from the germline V gene. V was clipped by 5 bases and J by 2 bases, with 16 bases between them. This CDR3 contains 16 residues. The CDR3, as DNA: TGTGCCAGCAGCCCCGGGTGGGGTGCGACCAAAAACATTCAGTACTTC. Translating gives CASSPGWGATKNIQYF. Drawing the rest from reference TRBV7-2 and TRBJ2-4, the complete variable domain is GAGVSQSPSNKVTEKGKDVELRCDPISGHTALYWYRQSLGQGLEFLIYFQGNSAPDKSGLPSDRFSAERTGGSVSTLTIQRTQQEDSAVYLCASSPGWGATKNIQYFGAGTRLSVL.

This clone appeared a single time. The chain combines TRBV19 with TRBJ1-2; TRBD1 agrees at 8 bases. Germline V lookup: CDR1 LNHDA, CDR2 SQIVND (reference sequence). This CDR3 contains 16 residues. V was pared by 7 bases and J by 7 bases, with 17 bases of the junction left unmatched. The CDR3 DNA follows: TGTGCCAGTAAACCCCTCCGGGACAGGTCCGAGGCTGGCTACACCTTC. Translating gives CASKPLRDRSEAGYTF.

This clone is a singleton in its sample. Here the CDR3 reads CASSHTPSGTSTDTQYF. CDR3 DNA: TGTGCCAGCAGCCATACCCCCAGCGGAACTAGCACAGATACGCAGTATTTT. The rearrangement uses TRBV7-9 and TRBJ2-3; D might be TRBD2 (5 bases). Germline V lookup: CDR1 SEHNR, CDR2 FQNEAQ (reference sequence). The CDR3 extends over 17 amino acids. The V and J ends lost 5 bases and 0 bases respectively, with 18 bases between them.

This clone was seen once. This chain connects TRBV11-2 to TRBJ1-2, with D unclear. Trimming cost V 5 bases and J 2 bases, with 9 bases left between them. CDR3 length: 13 amino acids. The germline V gene encodes CDR1 SGHAT and CDR2 FQNNGV. CDR3 sequence reads: CASSPSGNYGYTF. The DNA of the CDR3 is TGTGCCAGCAGCCCGAGCGGGAACTATGGCTACACCTTC.

The V and J genes are TRBV28 and TRBJ2-7; D unresolved. Trimming removed 2 bases from V and 0 bases from J, with 8 bases in between. The CDR3 totals 14 residues. The V gene's germline CDR1 is MDHEN and CDR2 SYDVKM. CDR3 DNA: TGTGCCAGCAGTTTAGGGCAGAGCTCCTACGAGCAGTACTTC. Protein sequence: CASSLGQSSYEQYF.

V is TRBV2 and J is TRBJ1-1, with TRBD1 matching 7 bases. Germline values: CDR1 SNHLY, CDR2 FYNNEI. The J segment lost 1 base and the V segment lost 6 bases, leaving 8 bases of the junction unmatched. The CDR3 spans 15 residues. DNA of the CDR3: TGTGCCAGCAGGACAGGGACAGTACCGAACACTGAAGCTTTCTTT. Amino acid sequence: CASRTGTVPNTEAFF.